This TCR beta chain is from a study of read filtering for tumor transcriptome and immune sequencing. Overall study: After DNase treatment, RNA was made into whole-transcriptome libraries.

Molecular barcoded adaptors covering alpha/delta and beta/gamma chains were used on about 390 ng RNA. TCRdb reprocessed the reads with MiXCR, giving one entry per CDR3 protein. The sample comprises tens of thousands of distinct CDR3 sequences, around 21% of which are singletons, and roughly 13% rests with the top ten. With 4 bases removed from V and 1 base from J, the gap between germline ends came to 15 bases. This CDR3 comprises 15 residues. Germline loops: CDR1 SGHRS, CDR2 YFSETQ. General study points: In IR-seq, single-read clonotypes were roughly 80% of clonotypes but approximately 3.5% of reads. RNA-seq captured clonotypes less deeply and reliably than IR-seq.

This clonotype was counted many times. The target antigen is unknown. The chain carries TRBV5-1 and TRBJ2-7; D perhaps matches TRBD1 (6 bases). The sequence derives from a donor at least 40 years old with multiple myeloma. The specimen was a population of CD138-negative cells sorted from bone marrow. CDR3 coding DNA: TGCGCCAGCAGCGAACAGGGTGGAGGATCCTACGAGCAGTACTTC. Its translation: CASSEQGGGSYEQYF.